This T cell receptor (beta chain) was observed in a study of CD8+ T cells in alopecia areata. Sorted out of PBMCs were CD4+ T cells and CD8+ T cells. After isolation, RNA underwent reverse transcription to generate cDNA as the sequencing template. Produced via immunoSEQ multiplex PCR; TCRdb's table is partial and in-frame only. This sample has 89,000 or so clones, with about 51% found just once. This clone was observed a few times. V dropped 4 bases and J dropped 0 bases, with 13 bases sitting between them. CDR1 is SGHAT, CDR2 FQNNGV, per germline. The CDR3 loop spans 15 amino acids. The chain has TRBV11-2 and TRBJ2-7; D unresolved. The sequenced sample consisted of NKG2D-high CD8+ T cells sorted from blood. This TCR derives from a human donor with alopecia areata. The CDR3 bases are TGTGCCAGCAGCTCCGCCTTAGGGCTCTCCTACGAGCAGTACTTC. Encoded protein: CASSSALGLSYEQYF.